Listed below are T cell receptor beta chains from one sample, sequenced in a study of cytomegalovirus exposure and HLA in healthy donors. Profiled with immunoSEQ multiplex PCR; TCRdb holds only in-frame clones, not every one. Among over 100,000 clones listed, around 87% were seen once. Sequenced input: PBMCs. The receptors were gathered from a woman aged 25-40 years in good health and CMV-seronegative. Each CDR3 is given without its conserved first and last residue. The D gene is left open where the match is weak.

D gene | J gene | V gene | CDR3 protein
TRBD2 | TRBJ2-2 | TRBV18 | ASSPVLATTGELF
TRBD2 | TRBJ2-7 | TRBV28 | ASSFKLAGGPNHEQY
NA | TRBJ1-1 | TRBV15 | ATSRRQPRNTEAF
NA | TRBJ1-1 | TRBV30 | AWSQQDEAF
NA | TRBJ2-5 | TRBV4-1 | ASSQETRETQY
TRBD1 | TRBJ2-3 | TRBV11-3 | ASSSGDGTGGFGDTQY
NA | TRBJ1-2 | TRBV28 | ASSLAGYGYT
NA | TRBJ2-6 | TRBV27 | ASSSFRTAQPSGANVLT
TRBD1 | TRBJ2-1 | TRBV19 | ASSMRQGERPRSYNEQF
TRBD1 | TRBJ1-3 | TRBV4-1 | ASSQGRQGRGDTIY
NA | TRBJ1-6 | TRBV28 | ASSRGSLPLH
NA | TRBJ1-6 | TRBV4-1 | ASSQAKAGTGLSPLH
TRBD1 | TRBJ1-3 | TRBV29-1 | SVGLQGLGNTIY
NA | TRBJ2-7 | TRBV7-2 | ASSRLGGRAYEQY
NA | TRBJ1-6 | TRBV5-5 | ASSRTGDLSPLH
TRBD2 | TRBJ2-5 | TRBV18 | ASSPREDAQY
TRBD2 | TRBJ2-1 | TRBV16 | ASSQSTGWGLAGTYNEQF
NA | TRBJ2-7 | TRBV27 | ASSWGRESDEQY
NA | TRBJ2-1 | TRBV25-1 | ASSGDRIGNEQF
NA | TRBJ2-5 | TRBV5-1 | ASSLASGRQETQY
TRBD1 | NA | TRBV4-3 | ASSQVGTGQETQY
TRBD1 | TRBJ2-3 | TRBV15 | ATSTRQGSDTQY
NA | TRBJ1-2 | TRBV28 | ASSPAGVSYGYT
NA | TRBJ2-3 | TRBV27 | ASSEVAILRDTQY
NA | TRBJ2-1 | TRBV9 | ASSAQENEQF
NA | TRBJ2-7 | TRBV5-1 | ASSLGPTRSGSYEQY
TRBD2 | TRBJ2-3 | TRBV9 | ASSVASGRTDTQY
TRBD2 | TRBJ2-3 | TRBV18 | ASATSGGATDTQY
TRBD1 | TRBJ1-2 | TRBV28 | ASSPGGVGYGYT
NA | TRBJ2-3 | TRBV7-9 | ASSRRLTDTQY
TRBD1 | TRBJ1-6 | TRBV6-1 | ASSEVGRGRSPLH
TRBD2 | TRBJ2-7 | TRBV5-4 | ASSRGLAEREQY
TRBD1 | TRBJ1-6 | TRBV10-3 | AISGTGGNSPLH
NA | TRBJ1-2 | TRBV28 | ASSFGGNYGYT
TRBD1 | TRBJ2-7 | TRBV5-6 | ASSLGQGSAYEQY
TRBD1 | TRBJ2-1 | TRBV7-3 | ASSLQGGNEQF
NA | TRBJ2-3 | TRBV2 | ASTFTQDTQY
TRBD2 | TRBJ2-2 | TRBV2 | ASRPRDGFSGMGAGELF
TRBD2 | TRBJ2-5 | TRBV2 | ATGLAGPQETQY
NA | TRBJ1-1 | TRBV5-1 | ASRFQSGSVTEAF
NA | TRBJ2-7 | TRBV19 | ASSLRPVPSYEQY
NA | TRBJ1-6 | TRBV28 | ASSEGLYNSPLH